One sample yielded the 17 T cell receptor beta chains listed below, sequenced in a study of blood T cells in healthy people across ages. Primers used in a second PCR of about 7 to 11 cycles were a sample-barcoded 5' primer and a J-beta primer mix. TCRdb ran MiXCR on the 5' RACE reads and lists one entry per CDR3 protein. The sample consists of approximately 900,000 distinct CDR3 sequences, about 48% of them appearing once. The sequenced sample consisted of blood. These receptors all come from a man aged 25-45 years in good health.

This clonotype came up a few times. The chain has TRBV5-1 and TRBJ2-7; 7 nucleotides agree with TRBD1. The V gene end was trimmed by 4 bases and the J gene end by 6 bases; junction bases not matched to a gene: 7. CDR3 length equals 13 residues. Germline V CDR1 and CDR2: SGHRS, YFSETQ. CDR3 amino acids: CASSGTHRGEQYF. The CDR3 bases are TGCGCCAGCAGCGGAACCCACAGGGGCGAGCAGTACTTC.

This clonotype was seen a handful of times. The V gene is TRBV18, the J gene TRBJ2-7; 7 bases are shared with TRBD1. Germline loops: CDR1 KGHSH, CDR2 LQKENI. Germline trimming cut 4 bases from V and 6 bases from J; bases unmatched to any gene: 9. The CDR3 runs to 14 residues. CDR3 coding DNA: TGTGCCAGCTCACTTGCTTGGGACAGACGCGAGCAGTACTTC. This codes for CASSLAWDRREQYF. The complete variable domain, with remaining parts taken from reference TRBV18 and TRBJ2-7, reads NAGVMQNPRHLVRRRGQEARLRCSPMKGHSHVYWYRQLPEEGLKFMVYLQKENIIDESGMPKERFSAEFPKEGPSILRIQQVVRGDSAAYFCASSLAWDRREQYFGPGTRLTVT.

This clonotype was recorded once. Given a much more abundant clone one base away, this may be a read error. The genes are TRBV24-1 and TRBJ2-7; D gene unclear. Germline loops: CDR1 KGHDR, CDR2 SFDVKD. This CDR3 has 16 residues. The DNA for the CDR3 is TGTACCACCAGTGATTTGGCAGATCGATCTAGCTACGAGCAGTACTTC. This codes for CTTSDLADRSSYEQYF.

This clonotype came up a few times. This chain connects TRBV13 to TRBJ2-7; 7 bases align to TRBD2. Germline V gene sequence: CDR1 PRHDT, CDR2 FYEKMQ (reference sequence). Trimming took 5 bases from V and 2 from J; bases not matched to a gene: 9. CDR3 length: 15 residues. The CDR3 nucleotides are TGTGCCAGCAGCCGCCGGGACTACCTAACCTACGAGCAGTACTTC. Protein product: CASSRRDYLTYEQYF.

The CDR3 DNA sequence: TGTGCCAGCATTGAAAGACAGGGAGGGAGCACTGAAGCTTTCTTT. This translates into CASIERQGGSTEAFF. J is TRBJ1-1 and V is TRBV6-6; 7 bases line up with TRBD1. The CDR3 runs 15 residues. V lost 7 bases to trimming and J lost 4 bases; unmatched junction nucleotides: 12. Germline CDR1 is MNHNY and CDR2 is SVGAGI (reference sequence).

The DNA of the CDR3 is TGTGCCAGCAGCTTAAACAGCGGTATACAATGGGGTCAGTTCTTC. It specifies CASSLNSGIQWGQFF. J is TRBJ2-1 and V is TRBV7-2, with D maybe TRBD2 (5 bases). CDR1 is SGHTA and CDR2 is FQGNSA in the germline V gene. The CDR3 covers 15 residues. V was clipped by 2 bases and J by 13 bases, with 21 bases between them.

The rearrangement uses TRBV12-3 or TRBV12-4 and TRBJ2-5; 7 bases are a match to TRBD2. The CDR3 runs 14 residues. V gave up 2 bases and J gave up 5 bases; unmatched junction bases: 5. The CDR3 DNA follows: TGTGCCAGCAGTTTAAGGGAGGGGCTCGAGACCCAGTACTTC. Protein: CASSLREGLETQYF.

This clonotype was seen more than once but under ten times. The chain carries TRBV7-3 and TRBJ2-7, with D unresolved. This CDR3 spans 13 amino acids. CDR1 and CDR2 (germline): SGHTA, FQGTGA. V dropped 2 bases and J dropped 5 bases, with 10 bases sitting between them. The CDR3 loop reads CASSLGQRDEQYF. The CDR3 DNA reads as TGTGCCAGCAGCTTAGGGCAGCGAGACGAGCAGTACTTC.

To note about this clonotype: An end of the junction does not agree with germline; a read error may underlie this. The chain employs TRBV9 and TRBJ2-1; TRBD1 aligns across 9 bases. Germline V gene data show CDR1 as SGDLS and CDR2 as YYNGEE. This CDR3 region has 17 residues. The chain's CDR3 is CASNPGQGPPSINEQIF. The CDR3 coding sequence is TGTGCCAGCAATCCGGGACAGGGTCCCCCTTCAATTAATGAGCAGATCTTC.

The V and J genes are TRBV3-1 and TRBJ2-5; possibly TRBD1 for D (6 bases). Germline assignment: CDR1 LGHDT and CDR2 YNNKEL (reference sequence). The CDR3 is 16 amino acids. V shed 2 bases and J shed 1 base, with 14 bases lying between them. The chain's CDR3 is CASSQRLTGIQETQYF. CDR3 DNA sequence: TGTGCCAGCAGCCAAAGATTGACAGGCATCCAAGAGACCCAGTACTTC.

The rearrangement joins TRBV5-1 to TRBJ2-1, with D perhaps TRBD1 (6 bases). The tail of the sequence fits TRBJ2-7 better, so the J call may be wrong. CDR3 length: 16 residues. The V gene's germline CDR1 is SGHRS and CDR2 YFSETQ. The CDR3 sequence is CASSFLQGRINNEQYF. The CDR3 region has the DNA TGCGCCAGCAGCTTCTTACAGGGAAGGATTAACAATGAGCAGTACTTC.

This sequence joins TRBV18 and TRBJ2-7; possibly TRBD2 for D (6 bases). Between the trimmed V and J ends, which lost 2 bases and 3 bases, there was a span of 14 bases. This CDR3 spans 15 amino acids. The germline gives CDR1 KGHSH, CDR2 LQKENI. CDR3 sequence: CASSPMRGGSYEQYF. CDR3 DNA: TGTGCCAGCTCACCAATGAGGGGAGGAAGCTACGAGCAGTACTTC.

This clonotype was recorded a few times. As DNA, the CDR3 is TGTGCCAGCAGCCAGGGACCCTCTAGGGATGGCTACACCTTC. Translated: CASSQGPSRDGYTF. This chain uses TRBV7-2 with TRBJ1-2; D is perhaps TRBD1 (5 bases). There are 14 residues in the CDR3. Trimming shortened V by 5 bases and J by 6 bases, and 16 bases separated the two germline ends. Germline V gene data show CDR1 as SGHTA and CDR2 as FQGNSA.

The chain is built from TRBV4-3 and TRBJ2-3, with D perhaps given as TRBD1 or TRBD2 (5 bases each). Trimming took 4 bases from V and 0 from J, leaving 17 bases between them. There are 17 residues in the CDR3. The germline V gene encodes CDR1 LGHNA and CDR2 YSLEER. CDR3 amino acids: CASSRRDHRTSTDTQYF. As DNA, the CDR3 is TGCGCCAGCAGCCGTCGGGACCACCGGACTAGCACAGATACGCAGTATTTT.

CDR3 residues: CASSRGYGANVLTF. CDR3 sequence (DNA): TGTGCCAGCAGTCGGGGGTACGGGGCCAACGTCCTGACTTTC. The rearrangement joins TRBV27 to TRBJ2-6; perhaps TRBD2 as D (6 bases). Trimming pared 5 bases from V and 4 bases from J, leaving 9 bases between. The CDR3 spans 14 residues. The germline V gene has CDR1 MNHEY and CDR2 SMNVEV (reference sequence).

This chain links TRBV28 with TRBJ2-1; tentatively, D is TRBD1 or TRBD2 (5 bases each). The CDR3 runs 15 residues. Germline V gene lookup returns CDR1 MDHEN and CDR2 SYDVKM. The V gene lost 4 bases and the J gene lost 2 bases, with 12 bases spanning the gap. The CDR3 here is CASSSGPGAYNEQFF. The CDR3 DNA reads as TGTGCCAGCAGTTCGGGGCCCGGGGCCTACAATGAGCAGTTCTTC.

The rearrangement uses TRBV7-2 and TRBJ1-5; tentatively, D is TRBD1 (5 bases). The CDR3 has 13 amino acids. V lost 6 bases and J 3 bases, leaving 9 bases between the germline ends. CDR1 SGHTA and CDR2 FQGNSA come from the germline V gene. The CDR3 DNA reads TGTGCCAGCAGTGACAGCCTCAATCAGCCCCAGCATTTT. Residues: CASSDSLNQPQHF.